One T cell receptor (beta chain) is described in this entry. Its antigen is unidentified. The PCR employed 60 Vbeta primers together with 13 Jbeta primers. Profiling relied on immunoSEQ multiplex PCR, and the TCRdb table lists in-frame clones only, not all of them. The table records 90,000 to 140,000 clones, about 78% of them present only once. The data were obtained in a study of cytomegalovirus exposure and HLA in healthy donors. The overall study: In a previous analysis, approximately 110 million unique TCR beta sequences were found from 170 million or so T cells.

Per the germline V gene, CDR1 is KGHSH and CDR2 is LQKENI. The CDR3 length is 16 residues. V shed 5 bases and J shed 5 bases, with 20 bases lying between them. Regarding the study as a whole: The authors considered a cluster of highly shared sequence variants likely to be a sequencing artifact. TCR association rates varied by HLA locus in a later analysis, with DRB1 highest and HLA-C lowest.

The sequencing sample was made of PBMCs. V usage is TRBV18 and J usage is TRBJ2-3; TRBD1 is a possible D gene (6 bases). The clonotype was recovered from a man between 25 and 39 years old in good health and CMV-seronegative. The CDR3 sequence: CASSNNAQGSGDTQYF. The CDR3 DNA sequence: TGTGCCAGCTCAAATAACGCGCAGGGGTCGGGAGATACGCAGTATTTT.